Shown below are 25 T cell receptor beta chains from a single sample sequenced in a study of blood T cell repertoires in COVID-19. Sequencing was performed with immunoSEQ multiplex PCR; in TCRdb, only in-frame clones are kept and a portion is missing. Here the sample spans around 26,000 clones, about 89% being singletons. Sample: peripheral blood. Source of these receptors: a human donor in a cohort sampled during active COVID-19.

The rearrangement uses TRBV6-2 or TRBV6-3 and TRBJ2-4, with TRBD2 matching 9 bases. Per germline, CDR1 MNHEY and CDR2 SVGEGT. The CDR3 runs to 16 residues. The V and J ends lost 1 base and 2 bases, in that order; junction bases with no gene match: 3. CDR3 residues: CASSYWSGGSKNIQYF. CDR3 coding DNA: TGTGCCAGCAGTTACTGGAGCGGGGGGTCCAAAAACATTCAGTACTTC.

The chain joins TRBV19 to TRBJ1-5; possibly TRBD1 for D (6 bases). V lost 4 bases to trimming and J lost 2 bases, with 15 bases between them. This CDR3 region has 16 residues. The germline V gene has CDR1 LNHDA and CDR2 SQIVND (reference sequence). This CDR3 reads CASSRPQGVGNQPQHF. The CDR3 nucleotides read TGTGCCAGTAGTAGACCACAGGGTGTCGGCAATCAGCCCCAGCATTTT.

The V and J genes are TRBV7-3 and TRBJ2-3; 9 bases fit TRBD1. CDR1 and CDR2 (germline): SGHTA, FQGTGA. The CDR3 covers 15 residues. Trimming removed 5 bases from V and 3 bases from J; junction bases left unmatched: 6. The CDR3: CASSPQGQGTDTQYF. Written as DNA, the CDR3 is TGTGCCAGCAGCCCACAGGGACAGGGTACAGATACGCAGTATTTT.

The gene calls are TRBV5-4 and TRBJ2-5; a possible D gene is TRBD2 (5 bases). Germline loops: CDR1 SGHNT, CDR2 YYREEE (reference sequence). Trimming stripped 3 bases from V and 4 bases from J, with 13 bases between. The CDR3 covers 14 residues. The CDR3 coding sequence is TGTGCCAGCAGCTCGTCTCCGGCGGGAGAGACCCAGTACTTC. It translates to CASSSSPAGETQYF.

This clone was counted a single time. The chain employs TRBV18 and TRBJ2-7; 8 nucleotides agree with TRBD1. The germline V gene encodes CDR1 KGHSH and CDR2 LQKENI. CDR3 length: 13 amino acids. J was trimmed by 8 bases and V by 2 bases; bases with no gene match: 5. CDR3 region: CASSPMDRVKQYF. The DNA of the CDR3 is TGTGCCAGCTCACCAATGGACAGGGTCAAGCAGTACTTC.

This clone was detected only once. The rearrangement links TRBV6-6 to TRBJ1-2, with D possibly matching TRBD1 (6 bases). The germline V gene encodes CDR1 MNHNY and CDR2 SVGAGI (reference sequence). V was cut by 4 bases and J by 6 bases, with 9 bases left in between. CDR3 length equals 12 residues. Written as DNA, the CDR3 is TGTGCCAGCAGTTCCAACAGGGATGGCTACACCTTC. The encoded protein is CASSSNRDGYTF.

This chain links TRBV9 with TRBJ2-5; no firm D call. The CDR3 covers 13 residues. CDR1 and CDR2 from the germline V gene are SGDLS and YYNGEE. Trimming shortened V by 2 bases and J by 5 bases, and 10 bases separated the two germline ends. The CDR3 region has the DNA TGTGCCAGCAGCGTCGTTTTCGGGGAGACCCAGTACTTC. It codes for CASSVVFGETQYF.

V and J are TRBV19 and TRBJ1-3; D is possibly TRBD1 (5 bases). Germline values: CDR1 LNHDA, CDR2 SQIVND (reference sequence). The V and J ends lost 7 bases and 0 bases respectively, with 13 bases between them. The CDR3 covers 15 residues. The CDR3 nucleotides read TGTGCCAGTATCCCTCAGGGTTACTCTGGAAACACCATATATTTT. Translation gives CASIPQGYSGNTIYF.

The chain links TRBV2 to TRBJ1-3, with 8 bases that match TRBD1. With 10 bases clipped from V and 1 base from J, the junction kept 15 bases outside the gene matches. Germline CDR1 SNHLY, CDR2 FYNNEI. This CDR3 spans 17 amino acids. CDR3: CATHRDRPTTSGNTIYF. The CDR3 coding sequence is TGTGCCACCCACCGGGACAGGCCTACTACTTCTGGAAACACCATATATTTT.

The CDR3: CASSYHRGGDGAPRLNSNQPQHF. The CDR3 coding sequence is TGTGCCAGCAGTTACCACCGCGGGGGAGACGGGGCCCCTCGCCTCAATAGCAATCAGCCCCAGCATTTT. The genes are TRBV6-7 and TRBJ1-5; weak D call: TRBD1 (5 bases). TRBV6-7 has ORF status, its function being uncertain. The V and J ends lost 2 bases and 0 bases respectively, with 32 bases between them. The length of the CDR3 is 23 residues.

The chain joins TRBV6-2 or TRBV6-3 to TRBJ1-6, with 7 bases lining up with TRBD1. The CDR3 length is 14 residues. The V and J ends lost 6 bases and 11 bases, in that order; junction bases with no gene match: 10. CDR1 and CDR2 (germline): MNHEY, SVGEGT. DNA for the CDR3: TGTGCCAGCAGCATACAGGGGCGTGGAACACCCCTCCACTTT. Translating it yields CASSIQGRGTPLHF.

In its sample, this clone was seen once. The rearrangement uses TRBV19 and TRBJ1-5; a possible D gene is TRBD1 (6 bases). Germline V gene data show CDR1 as LNHDA and CDR2 as SQIVND (reference sequence). This CDR3 contains 16 residues. Trimming shortened V by 5 bases and J by 6 bases, and 20 bases separated the two germline ends. CDR3 nucleotide sequence: TGTGCCAGTAGTCCCGGGTTGAGGGGGTGGGTTCAGCCCCAGCATTTT. Its protein product is CASSPGLRGWVQPQHF.

This clone appeared a single time. V is TRBV18 and J is TRBJ2-7; D is perhaps TRBD2 (6 bases). This CDR3 has 15 amino acids. Trimming stripped 2 bases from V and 7 bases from J, with 18 bases between. CDR1 KGHSH and CDR2 LQKENI come from the germline V gene. CDR3 amino acids: CASSPTSPTEGEQYF. DNA for the CDR3: TGTGCCAGCTCACCAACTAGCCCGACTGAAGGGGAGCAGTACTTC. Full variable domain (remainder filled in from reference TRBV18 and TRBJ2-7): NAGVMQNPRHLVRRRGQEARLRCSPMKGHSHVYWYRQLPEEGLKFMVYLQKENIIDESGMPKERFSAEFPKEGPSILRIQQVVRGDSAAYFCASSPTSPTEGEQYFGPGTRLTVT.

The chain combines TRBV19 with TRBJ1-4; D perhaps matches TRBD1 (5 bases). The CDR3 length is 17 residues. Germline V gene sequence: CDR1 LNHDA, CDR2 SQIVND (reference sequence). V was trimmed by 5 bases and J by 3 bases, leaving 19 bases between them. The CDR3 here is CASSPRGFAEANEKLFF. The CDR3 DNA sequence: TGTGCCAGTAGTCCTAGGGGCTTCGCCGAAGCTAATGAAAAACTGTTTTTT.

This clone was observed a single time. J is TRBJ2-2 and V is TRBV3-1 (or the pseudogene TRBV3-2); a weak D match, TRBD2 (6 bases). The CDR3 length is 14 residues. The germline gives CDR1 LGHDT, CDR2 YNNKEL (reference sequence). V lost 3 bases and J 6 bases, leaving 11 bases between the germline ends. The CDR3 spells CASSHGTFAGELFF. CDR3 nucleotide sequence: TGTGCCAGCAGCCACGGGACTTTCGCCGGGGAGCTGTTTTTT.

The chain joins TRBV14 to TRBJ2-2; D not resolved. The CDR3 loop spans 14 amino acids. Per germline, CDR1 SGHDN and CDR2 FVKESK. V lost 8 bases and J 4 bases, leaving 14 bases between the germline ends. In DNA, the CDR3 is TGTGCCAGCCGTCGGGTCTCTGGCACCGGGGAGCTGTTTTTT. Translation: CASRRVSGTGELFF.

This sequence joins TRBV27 and TRBJ2-1; 7 bases are a match to TRBD1. Germline V gene sequence: CDR1 MNHEY, CDR2 SMNVEV (reference sequence). The CDR3 sequence is 14 residues long. V was pared by 4 bases and J by 5 bases, with 5 bases of the junction left unmatched. CDR3 amino acids: CASSSLGQNNEQFF. In DNA, the CDR3 is TGTGCCAGCAGTTCTTTGGGACAGAACAATGAGCAGTTCTTC.

This clone has just one count. This chain connects TRBV7-8 to TRBJ1-1; no clear D. CDR3 length: 13 amino acids. With 2 bases removed from V and 1 base from J, the gap between germline ends came to 5 bases. CDR1 and CDR2 from the germline V gene are SGHVS and FQNEAQ. The CDR3 DNA is TGTGCCAGCAGCTTACTGGCGAACACTGAAGCTTTCTTT. This codes for CASSLLANTEAFF. Filled out from reference TRBV7-8 and TRBJ1-1, the complete variable domain reads GAGVSQSPRYKVAKRGQDVALRCDPISGHVSLFWYQQALGQGPEFLTYFQNEAQLDKSGLPSDRFFAERPEGSVSTLKIQRTQQEDSAVYLCASSLLANTEAFFGQGTRLTVV.

This chain uses TRBV5-1 with TRBJ1-1; D is undetermined. The CDR3 runs to 14 residues. V lost 1 base and J lost 1, with 8 bases in between. CDR1 and CDR2 from the germline V gene are SGHRS and YFSETQ. The CDR3 bases are TGCGCCAGCAGCTTGAGAGGTGGGAACACTGAAGCTTTCTTT. Protein: CASSLRGGNTEAFF.

V and J are TRBV2 and TRBJ1-2; 8 nucleotides agree with TRBD1. Trimming removed 2 bases from V and 7 bases from J; junction bases left unmatched: 6. This CDR3 comprises 14 residues. Germline V gene data show CDR1 as SNHLY and CDR2 as FYNNEI. The DNA of the CDR3 is TGTGCCAGCAGTGAACAGGGGGCTGGTAGTGGCTACACCTTC. It codes for CASSEQGAGSGYTF.

The genes are TRBV19 and TRBJ1-2; a possible D gene is TRBD1 (5 bases). The CDR3 length is 16 residues. Deletions cut 1 base from V and 0 bases from J, with 12 bases between. Germline CDR1 and CDR2: LNHDA and SQIVND (reference sequence). The chain's CDR3 is CASSIGVQTANYGYTF. DNA of the CDR3: TGTGCCAGTAGTATAGGAGTCCAGACAGCTAACTATGGCTACACCTTC.

This chain links TRBV3-1 (or the pseudogene TRBV3-2) with TRBJ2-1, with 7 positions matching TRBD2. The trim removed 4 bases at V and 0 bases at J, leaving 3 bases unmatched. Germline V lookup: CDR1 LGHDT, CDR2 YNNKEL (reference sequence). The CDR3 runs to 15 residues. The CDR3 region has the DNA TGTGCCAGCAGCCGGGGGGGGAACTCCTACAATGAGCAGTTCTTC. It translates to CASSRGGNSYNEQFF.

This clone showed up just once. V is TRBV27 and J is TRBJ2-7; 11 bases fit TRBD2. The CDR3 is 16 residues long. Germline-derived CDR1 and CDR2 are MNHEY and SMNVEV (reference sequence). V was pared by 6 bases and J by 4 bases, with 11 bases of the junction left unmatched. Here the CDR3 reads CASSLRGTSGVYEQYF. CDR3 in DNA: TGTGCCAGCAGCTTAAGGGGGACTAGCGGCGTTTACGAGCAGTACTTC.

The chain is built from TRBV5-1 and TRBJ2-2; possibly TRBD1 for D (5 bases). The CDR3 runs to 15 residues. V lost 4 bases to trimming and J lost 0 bases, with 10 bases between them. Germline lookup yields CDR1 SGHRS and CDR2 YFSETQ. The CDR3 DNA reads as TGCGCCAGCAGCCCAGGGCTCGCGAACACCGGGGAGCTGTTTTTT. Translated, it gives CASSPGLANTGELFF.

The chain has TRBV11-2 and TRBJ2-7, with D maybe TRBD2 (5 bases). Looked up from germline, CDR1 is SGHAT and CDR2 is FQNNGV. Trimming removed 2 bases at V and 7 bases at J, with 15 bases between. The CDR3 loop spans 14 amino acids. The CDR3 protein is CASSLQVGDGEQYF. In DNA form, the CDR3 reads TGTGCCAGCAGCTTACAGGTGGGAGATGGTGAGCAGTACTTC.